One and the same sample provided the 21 T cell receptor beta chains below, sequenced in a study of CD8 T cells in ankylosing spondylitis (dated by TCRdb to about 2017). The library came from 5' RACE. The sequencer listed for this sample is Illumina HiSeq 2500. TCRdb reworked the public reads: Q25 trimming with fastp, MiXCR clone assembly, productive beta chains retained. Entries are consolidated by CDR3 protein sequence, retaining the most common genes and DNA. Counted in this sample were approximately 350,000 distinct CDR3 sequences; about 20% of them appeared once. The ten top clones hold 10% to 15% of the sample. Sequencing input: blood, either unsorted or a sorted T cell fraction (not recorded which). The receptors were sampled from a male donor with ankylosing spondylitis or in good health (not recorded which).

In its sample, this clonotype was seen a few times. This CDR3 is CASSLWAGSYEQYF. Here the CDR3 DNA reads TGTGCCAGCAGTTTGTGGGCAGGGTCCTACGAGCAGTACTTC. The chain uses TRBV12-3 or TRBV12-4 and TRBJ2-7; D is possibly TRBD1 (5 bases). V was clipped by 3 bases and J by 1 base, with 10 bases between them. CDR3 length: 14 amino acids.

V is TRBV4-1 and J is TRBJ2-1; tentative D call: TRBD2 (6 bases). Germline V gives CDR1 MGHRA, CDR2 YSYEKL. V lost 3 bases, J lost 5 bases, and 17 bases lay in between. The CDR3 consists of 16 residues. The CDR3 sequence: CASSHRGSLANNEQFF. CDR3 nucleotides: TGCGCCAGCAGCCACCGGGGGAGCCTGGCCAACAATGAGCAGTTCTTC.

This chain connects TRBV4-1 to TRBJ2-2; D not certain. Trimming took 1 base from V and 2 from J, leaving 11 bases between them. Germline V gene lookup returns CDR1 MGHRA and CDR2 YSYEKL. The CDR3 runs 16 residues. The CDR3 DNA reads TGCGCCAGCAGCCAAGGGCTGGAAACCAACACCGGGGAGCTGTTTTTT. Translation: CASSQGLETNTGELFF.

This clonotype was counted many times. This sequence joins TRBV12-3 or TRBV12-4 and TRBJ2-1; D is perhaps TRBD2 (6 bases). The CDR3 sequence is 15 residues long. Trimming cost V 1 base and J 4 bases, with 11 bases left between them. The CDR3 loop is CASSLVPAGYNEQFF. The CDR3 region has the DNA TGTGCCAGCAGTTTAGTCCCCGCGGGGTACAATGAGCAGTTCTTC.

Only a few counts were recorded for this clonotype. The rearrangement links TRBV4-2 to TRBJ2-5; TRBD2 aligns across 14 bases. After removal of 4 bases from V and 4 bases from J, the junction contained 14 bases not matched to a gene. This CDR3 contains 19 residues. Germline V lookup: CDR1 LGHNA, CDR2 YNFKEQ. Here the CDR3 DNA reads TGTGCCAGCAGCCTTATCGGGACTAGCGGGGGACTCCAAGGAGAGACCCAGTACTTC. Protein: CASSLIGTSGGLQGETQYF.

Points on this clonotype: A read error may account for a junction end that differs from germline. The chain links TRBV20-1 to TRBJ2-7; D is possibly TRBD1 (6 bases). The length of the CDR3 is 16 residues. Germline V CDR1 and CDR2: DFQATT, SNEGSKA (reference sequence). Here the CDR3 reads CCASDGQRTHSYEQYF. CDR3 sequence (DNA): TGCTGTGCTAGTGACGGACAGCGAACGCACTCCTACGAGCAGTACTTC.

This clonotype came up a few times. This chain connects TRBV6-5 to TRBJ2-1; D possibly corresponds to TRBD2 (5 bases). CDR1 and CDR2 (germline): MNHEY, SVGAGI. V lost 0 bases and J 2 bases, leaving 14 bases between the germline ends. The CDR3 runs to 17 residues. The CDR3 loop reads CASSYSGGLQPYNEQFF. The CDR3 DNA reads as TGTGCCAGCAGTTACTCCGGCGGGTTGCAGCCCTACAATGAGCAGTTCTTC.

The V and J genes are TRBV12-3 or TRBV12-4 and TRBJ2-1, with a weak D call TRBD1 (5 bases). V was shortened by 7 bases and J by 4 bases, with 11 bases between the two germline ends. The CDR3 spans 13 residues. CDR3 nucleotide sequence: TGTGCCAGCACCGAAACAGGTTACAATGAGCAGTTCTTC. This gives the protein CASTETGYNEQFF.

This clonotype was counted only a few times. This chain joins TRBV5-1 and TRBJ2-7; 13 bases align to TRBD2. Germline V gives CDR1 SGHRS, CDR2 YFSETQ. This CDR3 has 15 amino acids. The trim removed 4 bases at V and 6 bases at J, leaving 7 bases unmatched. The DNA for the CDR3 is TGCGCCAGCAGCCCTGGACTAGCGGGGGAAAGCGAGCAGTACTTC. Translation: CASSPGLAGESEQYF.

Only a few counts were recorded for this clonotype. The chain couples TRBV5-5 to TRBJ2-5; possible D gene TRBD1, 5 bases. V lost 0 bases and J 3 bases, leaving 6 bases between the germline ends. The CDR3 is 13 residues long. Per germline, CDR1 SGHKS and CDR2 YYEKEE (reference sequence). The CDR3 sequence is CASSLEQEETQYF. DNA for the CDR3: TGTGCCAGCAGCTTGGAACAGGAAGAGACCCAGTACTTC. The full variable domain, in which reference TRBV5-5 and TRBJ2-5 provide the parts outside the CDR3, is DAGVTQSPTHLIKTRGQQVTLRCSPISGHKSVSWYQQVLGQGPQFIFQYYEKEERGRGNFPDRFSARQFPNYSSELNVNALLLGDSALYLCASSLEQEETQYFGPGTRLLVL.

This clonotype was detected a few times. V is TRBV12-3 or TRBV12-4 and J is TRBJ2-1; a possible D gene is TRBD1 (5 bases). The CDR3 is made up of 15 amino acids. V dropped 5 bases and J dropped 1 base, with 12 bases sitting between them. Here the CDR3 reads CASSPGSQSYNEQFF. CDR3 sequence (DNA): TGTGCCAGCAGTCCAGGGTCGCAGTCCTACAATGAGCAGTTCTTC.

This clonotype turned up a few times. The CDR3 region has the DNA TGTGCCAGCAGCTCTCTAGCGGGGGGGCGCTACAATGAGCAGTTCTTC. Its protein is CASSSLAGGRYNEQFF. This chain joins TRBV7-9 and TRBJ2-1; 12 bases are shared with TRBD2. V lost 4 bases and J lost 3; bases outside the gene matches: 4. This CDR3 contains 16 residues. Germline V gives CDR1 SEHNR, CDR2 FQNEAQ (reference sequence).

The chain has TRBV5-6 and TRBJ2-1; 7 nucleotides align to TRBD1. This CDR3 comprises 17 residues. The trim removed 0 bases at V and 4 bases at J, leaving 10 bases unmatched. CDR1 SGHDT and CDR2 YYEEEE come from the germline V gene. CDR3 DNA sequence: TGTGCCAGCAGCTTGGGTGCGGGCGGACAGGAATACAATGAGCAGTTCTTC. As protein: CASSLGAGGQEYNEQFF. The full variable domain, completed using reference TRBV5-6 and TRBJ2-1, is DAGVTQSPTHLIKTRGQQVTLRCSPKSGHDTVSWYQQALGQGPQFIFQYYEEEERQRGNFPDRFSGHQFPNYSSELNVNALLLGDSALYLCASSLGAGGQEYNEQFFGPGTRLTVL.

This clonotype was picked up a small number of times. This rearrangement joins TRBV20-1 to TRBJ2-4, with 7 positions matching TRBD1. The length of the CDR3 is 14 residues. J was trimmed by 1 base and V by 0 bases; bases with no gene match: 0. The germline V gene has CDR1 DFQATT and CDR2 SNEGSKA (reference sequence). The DNA for the CDR3 is TGCAGTGCTAGAGACAGGGGGGCCAAAAACATTCAGTACTTC. Translating gives CSARDRGAKNIQYF.

The gene calls are TRBV12-3 or TRBV12-4 and TRBJ2-4, with D uncertain. V was cut by 5 bases and J by 1 base, with 15 bases left in between. The CDR3 contains 16 residues. The CDR3 region is CASSPDGVLAKNIQYF. The CDR3 region has the DNA TGTGCCAGCAGTCCCGACGGAGTTCTCGCCAAAAACATTCAGTACTTC.

This clonotype was observed a few times. The chain combines TRBV27 with TRBJ2-1; 7 bases are shared with TRBD1. CDR1 MNHEY and CDR2 SMNVEV come from the germline V gene (reference sequence). The CDR3 consists of 11 residues. The ends lost 7 bases at V and 14 bases at J; junction bases unmatched: 8. The DNA for the CDR3 is TGTGCCAGCAAAAGCCGGGACAGCGAGTTCTTC. This encodes CASKSRDSEFF.

This clonotype was detected only a few times. The chain recombines TRBV29-1 with TRBJ2-7; 13 bases agree with TRBD2. The germline CDR1 and CDR2 sequences are SQVTM and ANQGSEA. This CDR3 comprises 16 residues. V lost 7 bases to trimming and J lost 0 bases; unmatched junction nucleotides: 9. CDR3 sequence: CSATGTSGASSYEQYF. The CDR3 DNA sequence: TGCAGCGCTACCGGGACTAGCGGGGCGAGCTCCTACGAGCAGTACTTC.

The rearrangement uses TRBV29-1 and TRBJ1-4; D uncertain. This CDR3 spans 13 amino acids. V lost 3 bases, J lost 5 bases, and 10 bases lay in between. Looked up from germline, CDR1 is SQVTM and CDR2 is ANQGSEA. The CDR3, as DNA: TGCAGCGTTGAGGAGTGGCAGAATGAAAAACTGTTTTTT. This gives the protein CSVEEWQNEKLFF. The full variable domain, rest sourced from reference TRBV29-1 and TRBJ1-4, is SAVISQKPSRDICQRGTSLTIQCQVDSQVTMMFWYRQQPGQSLTLIATANQGSEATYESGFVIDKFPISRPNLTFSTLTVSNMSPEDSSIYLCSVEEWQNEKLFFGSGTQLSVL.

The V and J genes are TRBV15 and TRBJ2-7; 10 bases map to TRBD1. There are 15 residues in the CDR3. The junction had 5 bases not matched to a gene; V was cut back by 1 base and J by 5 bases. CDR1 LNHNV and CDR2 YYDKDF come from the germline V gene (reference sequence). The CDR3 loop reads CATSRVKGTGDEQYF. The CDR3 bases are TGTGCCACCAGCAGAGTTAAGGGGACAGGGGACGAGCAGTACTTC.

This rearrangement joins TRBV24-1 to TRBJ2-1; TRBD2 might be the D (6 bases). CDR1 is KGHDR, CDR2 SFDVKD, per germline. V was trimmed by 7 bases and J by 6 bases, leaving 15 bases between them. The CDR3 contains 14 residues. CDR3 nucleotide sequence: TGTGCCACCAGGGGCACCGGGAGTGCCAATGAGCAGTTCTTC. It is translated as CATRGTGSANEQFF.

This chain links TRBV28 with TRBJ1-5; D gene unclear. This CDR3 has 15 residues. CDR1 is MDHEN and CDR2 is SYDVKM in the germline V gene. V lost 8 bases and J 2 bases, leaving 16 bases between the germline ends. The chain's CDR3 is CASRPRWGGNQPQHF. In DNA, the CDR3 is TGTGCCAGCCGACCCAGGTGGGGTGGCAATCAGCCCCAGCATTTT.